The clone carrying this T cell receptor (beta chain) occurred a few times. The antigen remains undetermined. Profiled with immunoSEQ multiplex PCR; TCRdb holds only in-frame clones, not every one. The repertoire holds 30,000 to 45,000 clones, less than 70% seen once, with more than 13% in the top ten. In germline, CDR1 is SGDLS, CDR2 YYNGEE. The V gene end was trimmed by 4 bases and the J gene end by 4 bases; junction bases not matched to a gene: 12. The CDR3 extends over 16 amino acids. This specimen comes from a study of vaccination effects on CD4 cells after COVID-19. Background on the study: Either the BNT162b2 or mRNA-1273 vaccine was given to participants in two doses.

Antigen-specific CD4+ T cells were first expanded with viral peptide pools by the ViraFEST assay and only then sequenced. Isolating CD4+ T cells followed about 10 days of culture. Vaccine recipients had no previous SARS-CoV-2 infection; their nucleocapsid antibodies were negative. The chain joins TRBV9 to TRBJ2-5, with 8 bases fitting TRBD1. The sequence was obtained from a human donor who received a COVID-19 vaccine. The sequences come from CD4+ T cells from PBMCs cultured with HCoV-OC43 spike peptides, collected before COVID-19 vaccination. Subset of the sample: HCoV-OC43 spike overlapping peptide pool stimulation. CDR3 amino acids: CASSLQGQAPGETQYF. CDR3 coding DNA: TGTGCCAGCAGCCTCCAGGGACAGGCCCCCGGAGAGACCCAGTACTTC.